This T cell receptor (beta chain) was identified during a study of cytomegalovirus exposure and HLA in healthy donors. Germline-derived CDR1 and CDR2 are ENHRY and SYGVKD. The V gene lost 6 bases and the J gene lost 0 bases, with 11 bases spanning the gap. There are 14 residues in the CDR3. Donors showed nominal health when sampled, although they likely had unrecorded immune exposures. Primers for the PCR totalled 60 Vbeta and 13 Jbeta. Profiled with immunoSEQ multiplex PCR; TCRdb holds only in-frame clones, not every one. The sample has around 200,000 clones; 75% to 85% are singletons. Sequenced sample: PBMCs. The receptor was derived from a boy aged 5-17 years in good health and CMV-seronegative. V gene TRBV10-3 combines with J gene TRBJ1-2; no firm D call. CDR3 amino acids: CAIRLIETNYGYTF. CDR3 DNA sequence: TGTGCCATCAGATTGATAGAAACTAACTATGGCTACACCTTC.